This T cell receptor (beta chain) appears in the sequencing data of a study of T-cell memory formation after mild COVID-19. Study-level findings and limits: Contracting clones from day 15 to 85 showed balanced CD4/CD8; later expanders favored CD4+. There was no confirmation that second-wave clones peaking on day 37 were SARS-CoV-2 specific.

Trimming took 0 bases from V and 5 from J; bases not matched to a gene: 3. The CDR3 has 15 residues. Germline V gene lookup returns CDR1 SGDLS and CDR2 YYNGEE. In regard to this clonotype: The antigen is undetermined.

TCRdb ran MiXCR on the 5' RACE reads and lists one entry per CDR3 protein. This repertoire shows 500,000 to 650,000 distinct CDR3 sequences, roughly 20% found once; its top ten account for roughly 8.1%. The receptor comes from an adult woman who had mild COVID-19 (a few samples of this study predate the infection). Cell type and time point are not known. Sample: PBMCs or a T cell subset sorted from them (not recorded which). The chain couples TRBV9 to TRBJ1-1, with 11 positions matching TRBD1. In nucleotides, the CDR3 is TGTGCCAGCAGCGTAGGGGACAGGGGGGAAACTGAAGCTTTCTTT. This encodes CASSVGDRGETEAFF.